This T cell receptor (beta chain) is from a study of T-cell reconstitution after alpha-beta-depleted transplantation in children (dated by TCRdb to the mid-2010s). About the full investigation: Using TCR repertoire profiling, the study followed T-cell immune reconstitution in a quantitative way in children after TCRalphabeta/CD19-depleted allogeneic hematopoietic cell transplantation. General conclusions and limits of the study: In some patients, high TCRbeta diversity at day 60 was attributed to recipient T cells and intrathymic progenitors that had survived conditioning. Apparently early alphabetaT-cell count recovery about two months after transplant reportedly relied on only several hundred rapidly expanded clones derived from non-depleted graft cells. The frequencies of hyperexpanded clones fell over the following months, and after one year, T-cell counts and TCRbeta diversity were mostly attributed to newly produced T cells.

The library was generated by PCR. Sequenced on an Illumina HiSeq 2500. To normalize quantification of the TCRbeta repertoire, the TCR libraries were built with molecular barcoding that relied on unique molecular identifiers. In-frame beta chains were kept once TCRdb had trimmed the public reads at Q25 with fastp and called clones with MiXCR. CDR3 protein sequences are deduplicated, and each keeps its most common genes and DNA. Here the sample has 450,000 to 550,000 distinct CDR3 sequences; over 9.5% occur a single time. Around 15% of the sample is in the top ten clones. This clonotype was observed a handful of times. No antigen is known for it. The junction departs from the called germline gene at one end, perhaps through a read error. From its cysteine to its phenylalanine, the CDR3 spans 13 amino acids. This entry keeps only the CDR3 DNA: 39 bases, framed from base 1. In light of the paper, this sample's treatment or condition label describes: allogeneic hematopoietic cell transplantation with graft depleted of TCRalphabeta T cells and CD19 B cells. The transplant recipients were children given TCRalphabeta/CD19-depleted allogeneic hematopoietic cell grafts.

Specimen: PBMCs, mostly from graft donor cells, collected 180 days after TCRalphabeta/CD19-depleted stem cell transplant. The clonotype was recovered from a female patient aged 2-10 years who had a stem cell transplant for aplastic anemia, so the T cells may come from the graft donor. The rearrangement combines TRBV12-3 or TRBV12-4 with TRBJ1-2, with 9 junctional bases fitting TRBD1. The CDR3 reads CASRPGQGFNPYF. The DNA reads TGTGCCAGCAGACCGGGACAGGGATTTAACCCCTACTTC.